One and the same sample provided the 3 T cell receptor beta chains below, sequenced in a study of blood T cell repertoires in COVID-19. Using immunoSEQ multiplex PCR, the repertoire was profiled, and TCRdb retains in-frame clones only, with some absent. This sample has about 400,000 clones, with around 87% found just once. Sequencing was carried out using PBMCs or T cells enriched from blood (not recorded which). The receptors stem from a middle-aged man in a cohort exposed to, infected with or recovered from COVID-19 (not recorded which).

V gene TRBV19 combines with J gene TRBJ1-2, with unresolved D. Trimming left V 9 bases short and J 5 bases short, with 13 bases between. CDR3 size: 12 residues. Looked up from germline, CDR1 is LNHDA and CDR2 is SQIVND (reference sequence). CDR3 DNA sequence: TGTGCCAGCCAAGACATGCCATATGGCTACACCTTC. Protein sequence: CASQDMPYGYTF.

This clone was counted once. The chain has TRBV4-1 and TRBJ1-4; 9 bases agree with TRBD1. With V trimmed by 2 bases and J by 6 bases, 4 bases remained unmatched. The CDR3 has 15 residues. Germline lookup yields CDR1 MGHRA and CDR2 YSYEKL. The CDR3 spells CASSQLQGAHEKLFF. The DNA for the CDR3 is TGCGCCAGCAGCCAACTACAGGGGGCGCATGAAAAACTGTTTTTT.

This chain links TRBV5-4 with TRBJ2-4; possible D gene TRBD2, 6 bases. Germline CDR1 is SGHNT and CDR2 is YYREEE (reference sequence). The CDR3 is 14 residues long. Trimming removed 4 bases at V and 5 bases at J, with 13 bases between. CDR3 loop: CASSPRDGENIQYF. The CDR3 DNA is TGTGCCAGCAGCCCGCGGGACGGAGAAAACATTCAGTACTTC.